This TCR beta chain was recorded in a study of regulatory T cells in long-lasting Graves disease. Whole-study context: With positive TSH receptor antibodies and over 5 years of antithyroid drugs, Graves' disease was considered persistent.

This clonotype was recorded at least ten times. Time point specified: persistent/refractory GD, antithyroid drugs over 5 years with positive TRAb. Researchers made the TCR library from RNA that was extracted from PBMCs. Staff took about 10 milliliters of peripheral blood and put it into EDTA tubes. V dropped 4 bases and J dropped 0 bases, with 10 bases sitting between them. There are 15 residues in the CDR3. In germline, CDR1 is MDHEN, CDR2 SYDVKM. Arm-PCR of CDR3 regions and iRepertoire HTBI primers were the basis on which TCR beta libraries were built. TCRdb re-called the multiplex PCR reads through MiXCR, storing one row per CDR3 protein. This sample has some 440,000 distinct CDR3 sequences; 20% occur once, and the top ten carry over 7.5%.

This chain links TRBV28 with TRBJ1-5; no clear D gene. The receptor comes from a female donor with Graves disease. This specimen was peripheral blood mononuclear cells (PBMCs), taken when the disease was refractory, from a patient treated with antithyroid drugs. CDR3 nucleotide sequence: TGTGCCAGCAGTTCCCGGGCCCATAGCAATCAGCCCCAGCATTTT. Translating gives CASSSRAHSNQPQHF.